The next 30 T cell receptor beta chains were all read from a single sample in a study of blood T cell repertoires in COVID-19. Profiling relied on immunoSEQ multiplex PCR, and the TCRdb table lists in-frame clones only, not all of them. Among under 100,000 clones listed, approximately 83% were seen once. Sequencing was done on a sample of peripheral blood. These receptors were taken from a woman in her 70s with acute or convalescent COVID-19.

The V and J genes are TRBV4-1 and TRBJ1-1; TRBD1 matches 9 bases. Germline loops: CDR1 MGHRA, CDR2 YSYEKL. With 4 bases clipped from V and 3 bases from J, the junction kept 9 bases outside the gene matches. This CDR3 contains 16 residues. The CDR3 is CASSPEPGQGYTEAFF. CDR3 in DNA: TGCGCCAGCAGCCCAGAACCGGGACAGGGATACACTGAAGCTTTCTTT.

About this clone: Other DNA variants within this sample encode the same CDR3. The DNA for the CDR3 is TGTGCCAGCAGCGTAGTGGGAGACACCGGGGAGCTGTTTTTT. It codes for CASSVVGDTGELFF. The chain combines TRBV9 with TRBJ2-2, with D perhaps TRBD2 (5 bases). Germline V CDR1 and CDR2: SGDLS, YYNGEE. Between the trimmed V and J ends, which lost 0 bases and 3 bases, there was a span of 6 bases. The CDR3 runs to 14 residues. Full variable domain (remainder filled in from reference TRBV9 and TRBJ2-2): DSGVTQTPKHLITATGQRVTLRCSPRSGDLSVYWYQQSLDQGLQFLIQYYNGEERAKGNILERFSAQQFPDLHSELNLSSLELGDSALYFCASSVVGDTGELFFGEGSRLTVL.

The V call is TRBV5-1, the J call TRBJ1-5; D remains ambiguous. The CDR3 covers 19 residues. Trimming took 3 bases from V and 3 from J, leaving 25 bases between them. CDR1 and CDR2 (germline): SGHRS, YFSETQ. The CDR3 reads CASSSGPLAGKLSNQPQHF. The CDR3, as DNA: TGCGCCAGCAGCTCCGGGCCCCTGGCGGGTAAGTTGTCCAATCAGCCCCAGCATTTT. The whole variable domain, remainder taken from reference TRBV5-1 and TRBJ1-5, is KAGVTQTPRYLIKTRGQQVTLSCSPISGHRSVSWYQQTPGQGLQFLFEYFSETQRNKGNFPGRFSGRQFSNSRSEMNVSTLELGDSALYLCASSSGPLAGKLSNQPQHFGDGTRLSIL.

The DNA for the CDR3 is TGTGCCAGCAGCTTCATATATGGTGGGCTAGCCCACGAGCAGTACTTC. This sequence encodes CASSFIYGGLAHEQYF. The chain has TRBV7-8 and TRBJ2-7; D possibly corresponds to TRBD2 (5 bases). This CDR3 region has 16 residues. V was cut by 3 bases and J by 5 bases, with 20 bases left in between. CDR1 is SGHVS and CDR2 is FQNEAQ in the germline V gene.

V gene TRBV2 combines with J gene TRBJ2-3; D is uncertain. V lost 5 bases and J lost 2, with 8 bases in between. This CDR3 contains 13 residues. CDR1 SNHLY and CDR2 FYNNEI come from the germline V gene. The CDR3 loop is CASSPPSTDTQYF. DNA for the CDR3: TGTGCCAGCAGTCCCCCTTCCACAGATACGCAGTATTTT.

This clone was observed a handful of times. The chain is built from TRBV19 and TRBJ1-2; a possible D gene is TRBD1 (5 bases). V was shortened by 2 bases and J by 7 bases, with 11 bases between the two germline ends. Per the germline V gene, CDR1 is LNHDA and CDR2 is SQIVND (reference sequence). The CDR3 totals 13 residues. The chain's CDR3 is CASSIRDSLGYTF. CDR3 DNA sequence: TGTGCCAGTAGTATAAGGGACTCGCTTGGCTACACCTTC.

In its sample, this clone was seen a few times. This sequence joins TRBV14 and TRBJ2-1; weak D call: TRBD1 (5 bases). The germline V gene encodes CDR1 SGHDN and CDR2 FVKESK. Trimming cost V 0 bases and J 0 bases, with 15 bases left between them. CDR3 length equals 18 residues. The CDR3 sequence: CASSQEYRRFVSYNEQFF. CDR3 DNA: TGTGCCAGCAGCCAAGAATACAGGAGATTTGTCTCCTACAATGAGCAGTTCTTC. The full variable domain, rest sourced from reference TRBV14 and TRBJ2-1, is EAGVTQFPSHSVIEKGQTVTLRCDPISGHDNLYWYRRVMGKEIKFLLHFVKESKQDESGMPNNRFLAERTGGTYSTLKVQPAELEDSGVYFCASSQEYRRFVSYNEQFFGPGTRLTVL.

As regards this clone: In the same sample, other DNA sequences code for this CDR3. The chain has TRBV4-1 and TRBJ1-1, with D tentatively TRBD1 (5 bases). The CDR3 has 15 residues. The germline V and J ends were trimmed by 0 bases and 0 bases, with 8 bases remaining between them. CDR1 MGHRA and CDR2 YSYEKL come from the germline V gene. CDR3 bases: TGCGCCAGCAGCCAAGACCAGGGCCTGAACACTGAAGCTTTCTTT. Amino acid sequence: CASSQDQGLNTEAFF.

The V call is TRBV2, the J call TRBJ1-2, with 12 bases fitting TRBD1. CDR1 and CDR2 from the germline V gene are SNHLY and FYNNEI. The V gene end was trimmed by 11 bases and the J gene end by 6 bases; junction bases not matched to a gene: 7. The CDR3 length is 13 residues. CDR3 protein: CAGGTGGSHGYTF. The CDR3 region has the DNA TGTGCCGGGGGGACAGGGGGCAGTCATGGCTACACCTTC.

The chain carries TRBV18 and TRBJ1-2; D remains ambiguous. The CDR3 covers 14 residues. Germline CDR1 is KGHSH and CDR2 is LQKENI. The V end lost 0 bases, the J end lost 6 bases, and 11 bases lay between the germline ends. CDR3 loop: CASSPPDTENGYTF. CDR3 in DNA: TGTGCCAGCTCACCACCAGACACAGAAAATGGCTACACCTTC.

The chain links TRBV9 to TRBJ1-2; a weak D match, TRBD1 (6 bases). V shed 0 bases and J shed 7 bases, with 19 bases lying between them. CDR3 length equals 16 residues. Germline V gene lookup returns CDR1 SGDLS and CDR2 YYNGEE. CDR3 sequence: CASSVGGSGGPGGYTF. The DNA of the CDR3 is TGTGCCAGCAGCGTAGGTGGGTCGGGGGGGCCTGGTGGCTACACCTTC.

The chain links TRBV25-1 to TRBJ1-6; D is unresolved. The CDR3 totals 12 residues. Germline V lookup: CDR1 MGHDK, CDR2 SYGVNS. The V end lost 3 bases, the J end lost 11 bases, and 8 bases lay between the germline ends. This CDR3 reads CASSEGGAPLHF. CDR3 nucleotides: TGTGCCAGCAGTGAGGGAGGCGCACCCCTCCACTTT.

V gene TRBV6-5 combines with J gene TRBJ1-6; D gene unclear. The CDR3 has 14 amino acids. V lost 3 bases, J lost 9 bases, and 12 bases lay in between. Germline V gene lookup returns CDR1 MNHEY and CDR2 SVGAGI. For the CDR3, the DNA is TGTGCCAGCAGTTATAGTGTCTCGCGTTCACCCCTCCACTTT. It translates to CASSYSVSRSPLHF.

The V and J genes are TRBV6-5 and TRBJ1-2, with a possible D match to TRBD1 (5 bases). Germline CDR1 MNHEY, CDR2 SVGAGI. The CDR3 runs 15 residues. Trimming shortened V by 6 bases and J by 2 bases, and 16 bases separated the two germline ends. Here the CDR3 reads CASRGEATQNYGYTF. The CDR3 DNA reads TGTGCCAGCAGGGGGGAGGCCACCCAGAACTATGGCTACACCTTC.

V gene TRBV30 combines with J gene TRBJ2-2, with TRBD2 as a possible D gene (6 bases). The germline V gene encodes CDR1 GTSNPN and CDR2 SVGIG (reference sequence). Trimming took off 5 bases at V and 5 bases at J, with 12 bases between the two ends. CDR3 size: 13 residues. Written as DNA, the CDR3 is TGTGCCTGGGGGGGGACTCCTACCGGGGAGCTGTTTTTT. It is translated as CAWGGTPTGELFF.

The V and J genes are TRBV18 and TRBJ2-1; weak D call: TRBD2 (5 bases). Trimming removed 5 bases at V and 8 bases at J, with 10 bases between. Germline CDR1 is KGHSH and CDR2 is LQKENI. The CDR3 extends over 12 amino acids. Here the CDR3 DNA reads TGTGCCAGCTCATGGAGGAGCGATGAGCAGTTCTTC. Translation: CASSWRSDEQFF.

V and J are TRBV4-1 and TRBJ1-4; 8 bases are a match to TRBD1. Germline CDR1 MGHRA, CDR2 YSYEKL. This CDR3 is 14 amino acids long. Unmatched junction bases numbered 5, after V lost 4 bases and J lost 7 bases. The CDR3 loop is CASSPRDRSEKLFF. The CDR3 nucleotides read TGCGCCAGCAGCCCCCGGGACAGGTCTGAAAAACTGTTTTTT.

The gene calls are TRBV19 and TRBJ2-1; 7 bases agree with TRBD2. Trimming took 5 bases from V and 9 from J; bases not matched to a gene: 7. This CDR3 is 13 amino acids long. In germline, CDR1 is LNHDA, CDR2 SQIVND (reference sequence). CDR3 bases: TGTGCCAGTAGTCCACTCAGGGAGGGTGAGCAGTTCTTC. Translated, it gives CASSPLREGEQFF.

The chain employs TRBV1 and TRBJ2-1; TRBD2, the table's D call, was not compared with the DNA. TRBV1 is an annotated pseudogene. The CDR3 totals 17 residues. In DNA, the CDR3 is TGCACCAGCAGCCATCGTAGGAGGGACGTATCCTACAATGAGCAGTTCTTC. Translation: CTSSHRRRDVSYNEQFF.

The chain combines TRBV6-4 with TRBJ2-1; D possibly corresponds to TRBD2 (6 bases). Germline assignment: CDR1 MRHNA and CDR2 SNTAGT. The CDR3 has 13 residues. The germline V and J ends were trimmed by 6 bases and 8 bases, with 14 bases remaining between them. DNA of the CDR3: TGTGCCAGCAGCCAGACTAGTTTAGATGAGCAGTTCTTC. It translates to CASSQTSLDEQFF.

The V gene is TRBV19, the J gene TRBJ1-2; 10 nucleotides agree with TRBD1. Germline CDR1 and CDR2: LNHDA and SQIVND (reference sequence). V trimming: 7 bases; J trimming: 2 bases; junction bases outside the gene matches: 7. This CDR3 spans 15 amino acids. CDR3 sequence: CASTPRTGGNYGYTF. The CDR3 nucleotides are TGTGCCAGTACTCCCAGGACAGGGGGGAACTATGGCTACACCTTC.

This sequence joins TRBV7-3 and TRBJ2-2; TRBD2 agrees at 7 bases. Germline CDR1 SGHTA, CDR2 FQGTGA. The length of the CDR3 is 17 residues. Trimming took 0 bases from V and 2 from J; bases not matched to a gene: 6. The CDR3 here is CASSLTTSGANTGELFF. CDR3 nucleotides: TGTGCCAGCAGCTTAACTACCAGCGGGGCAAACACCGGGGAGCTGTTTTTT.

The chain is built from TRBV5-1 and TRBJ2-1, with a weak D call TRBD1 (5 bases). V was pared by 0 bases and J by 7 bases, with 11 bases between. This CDR3 region has 14 residues. Germline V CDR1 and CDR2: SGHRS, YFSETQ. CDR3 nucleotides: TGCGCCAGCAGCTTGGGGTCCCAGGGTAATGAGCAGTTCTTC. Protein: CASSLGSQGNEQFF.

The chain couples TRBV6-5 to TRBJ1-6, with TRBD1 as a possible D gene (6 bases). V gave up 5 bases and J gave up 5 bases, with 10 bases separating them. The germline gives CDR1 MNHEY, CDR2 SVGAGI. The CDR3 sequence is 14 residues long. DNA of the CDR3: TGTGCCAGCAGTCCTCGGACAGATAATTCACCCCTCCACTTT. Its protein product is CASSPRTDNSPLHF.

DNA for the CDR3: TGTGCCAGCAGCTTAGAATGGTCAGCCGGGGAGCTGTTTTTT. The encoded protein is CASSLEWSAGELFF. The chain combines TRBV7-3 with TRBJ2-2; D is unresolved. CDR1 and CDR2 from the germline V gene are SGHTA and FQGTGA. The CDR3 is 14 residues long. Trimming shortened V by 2 bases and J by 6 bases, and 10 bases separated the two germline ends.

The genes are TRBV27 and TRBJ2-5; 10 positions match TRBD2. The V gene end was trimmed by 3 bases and the J gene end by 3 bases; junction bases not matched to a gene: 1. Per germline, CDR1 MNHEY and CDR2 SMNVEV (reference sequence). The CDR3 is made up of 14 amino acids. CDR3 in amino acids: CASSFTSGEETQYF. CDR3 sequence (DNA): TGTGCCAGCAGTTTCACTAGCGGGGAAGAGACCCAGTACTTC.

This rearrangement joins TRBV3-1 (or the pseudogene TRBV3-2) to TRBJ2-7, with 11 bases lining up with TRBD1. The V segment lost 11 bases and the J segment 5 bases; nucleotides outside the gene matches: 8. This CDR3 region has 13 residues. Germline V gene data show CDR1 as LGHDT and CDR2 as YNNKEL (reference sequence). The CDR3 reads CASGDRGAHEQYF. The CDR3 DNA reads as TGTGCCTCCGGGGACAGGGGGGCCCACGAGCAGTACTTC.

This sequence joins TRBV4-1 and TRBJ1-4; D might be TRBD1 (6 bases). Germline CDR1 MGHRA, CDR2 YSYEKL. V lost 6 bases, J lost 7 bases, and 18 bases lay in between. The CDR3 sequence is 15 residues long. CDR3 bases: TGCGCCAGCAGTCCTTTACAGGGTACAATTGAAAAACTGTTTTTT. This gives the protein CASSPLQGTIEKLFF.

The rearrangement uses TRBV28 and TRBJ1-6; unclear D gene. CDR3 length: 18 residues. Germline V CDR1 and CDR2: MDHEN, SYDVKM. The V and J ends lost 2 bases and 7 bases respectively, with 21 bases between them. The CDR3 nucleotides read TGTGCCAGCAGTTTAAATTATAATCGCGGCAGCCGAAATTCACCCCTCCACTTT. It is translated as CASSLNYNRGSRNSPLHF.

This clone was recorded once. The chain has TRBV6-2 or TRBV6-3 and TRBJ1-6, with a possible D match to TRBD1 (5 bases). Per germline, CDR1 MNHEY and CDR2 SVGEGT. Trimming took off 4 bases at V and 9 bases at J, with 10 bases between the two ends. The CDR3 runs to 13 residues. CDR3 coding DNA: TGTGCCAGCAGTTGGGGGGAGGGTTCACCCCTCCACTTT. Encoded protein: CASSWGEGSPLHF.